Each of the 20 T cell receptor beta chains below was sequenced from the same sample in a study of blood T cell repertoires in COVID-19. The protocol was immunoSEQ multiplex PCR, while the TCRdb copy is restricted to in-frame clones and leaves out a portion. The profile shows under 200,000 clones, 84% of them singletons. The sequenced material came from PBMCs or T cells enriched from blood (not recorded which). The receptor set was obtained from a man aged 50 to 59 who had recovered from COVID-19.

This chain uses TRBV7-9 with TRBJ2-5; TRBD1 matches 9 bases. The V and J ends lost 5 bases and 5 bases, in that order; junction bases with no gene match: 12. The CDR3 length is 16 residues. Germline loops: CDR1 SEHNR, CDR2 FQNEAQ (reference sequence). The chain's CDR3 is CASSTTMDRGRETQYF. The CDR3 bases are TGTGCCAGCAGCACAACCATGGACAGGGGTCGGGAGACCCAGTACTTC. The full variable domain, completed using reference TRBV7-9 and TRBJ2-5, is DTGVSQNPRHKITKRGQNVTFRCDPISEHNRLYWYRQTLGQGPEFLTYFQNEAQLEKSRLLSDRFSAERPKGSFSTLEIQRTEQGDSAMYLCASSTTMDRGRETQYFGPGTRLLVL.

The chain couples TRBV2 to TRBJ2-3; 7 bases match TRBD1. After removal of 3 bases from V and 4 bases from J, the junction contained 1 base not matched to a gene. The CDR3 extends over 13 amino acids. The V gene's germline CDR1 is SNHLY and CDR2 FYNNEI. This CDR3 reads CASSDQGADTQYF. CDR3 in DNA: TGTGCCAGCAGTGACCAGGGGGCAGATACGCAGTATTTT.

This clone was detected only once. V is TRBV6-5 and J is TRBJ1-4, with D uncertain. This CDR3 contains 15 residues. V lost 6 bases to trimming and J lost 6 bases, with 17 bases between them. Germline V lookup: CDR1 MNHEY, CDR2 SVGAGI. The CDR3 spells CASSFRNLRDEKLFF. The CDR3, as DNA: TGTGCCAGCAGCTTCCGGAATCTGCGGGATGAAAAACTGTTTTTT.

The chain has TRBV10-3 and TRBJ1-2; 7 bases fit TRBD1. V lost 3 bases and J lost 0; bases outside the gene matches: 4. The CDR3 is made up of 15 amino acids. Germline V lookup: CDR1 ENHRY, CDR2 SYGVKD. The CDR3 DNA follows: TGTGCCATCAGTGAAAGGGACAGAACTAACTATGGCTACACCTTC. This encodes CAISERDRTNYGYTF.

This CDR3 is CASTVLGGDSDTQYF. Here the CDR3 DNA reads TGCGCCAGCACCGTGCTCGGGGGAGACTCAGATACGCAGTATTTT. The rearrangement links TRBV5-1 to TRBJ2-3; D may be TRBD2 (6 bases). Germline V lookup: CDR1 SGHRS, CDR2 YFSETQ. V lost 6 bases, J lost 4 bases, and 18 bases lay in between. This CDR3 is built from 15 residues.

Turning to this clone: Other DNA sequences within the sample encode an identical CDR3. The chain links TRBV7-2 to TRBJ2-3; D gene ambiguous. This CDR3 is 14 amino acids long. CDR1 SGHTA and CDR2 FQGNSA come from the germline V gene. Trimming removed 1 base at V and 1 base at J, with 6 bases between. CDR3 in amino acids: CASSLGARTDTQYF. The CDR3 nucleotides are TGTGCCAGCAGCTTAGGGGCCCGCACAGATACGCAGTATTTT.

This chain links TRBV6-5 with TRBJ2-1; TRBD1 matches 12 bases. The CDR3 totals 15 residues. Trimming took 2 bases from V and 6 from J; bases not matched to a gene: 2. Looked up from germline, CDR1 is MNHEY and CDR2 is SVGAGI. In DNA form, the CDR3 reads TGTGCCAGCAGTTACGGGACAGGGGGCTTCAATGAGCAGTTCTTC. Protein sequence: CASSYGTGGFNEQFF.

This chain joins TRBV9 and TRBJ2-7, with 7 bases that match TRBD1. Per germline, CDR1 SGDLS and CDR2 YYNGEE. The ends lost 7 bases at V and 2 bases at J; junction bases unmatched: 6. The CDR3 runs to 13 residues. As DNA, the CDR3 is TGTGCCAGCGGTCGGGACAGACCCTACGAGCAGTACTTC. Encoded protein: CASGRDRPYEQYF. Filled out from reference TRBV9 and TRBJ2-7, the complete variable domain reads DSGVTQTPKHLITATGQRVTLRCSPRSGDLSVYWYQQSLDQGLQFLIQYYNGEERAKGNILERFSAQQFPDLHSELNLSSLELGDSALYFCASGRDRPYEQYFGPGTRLTVT.

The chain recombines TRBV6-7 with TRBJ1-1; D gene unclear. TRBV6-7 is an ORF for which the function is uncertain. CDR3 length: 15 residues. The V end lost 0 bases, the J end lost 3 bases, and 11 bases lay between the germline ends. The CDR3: CASSYSVRRDTEAFF. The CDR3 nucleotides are TGTGCCAGCAGTTACTCGGTGCGGCGGGACACTGAAGCTTTCTTT.

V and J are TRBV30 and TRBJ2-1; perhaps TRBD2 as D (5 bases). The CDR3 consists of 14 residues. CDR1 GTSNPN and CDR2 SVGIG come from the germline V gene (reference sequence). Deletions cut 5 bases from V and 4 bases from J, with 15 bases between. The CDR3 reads CAWDPGRVYNEQFF. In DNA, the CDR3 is TGTGCCTGGGACCCTGGGCGGGTTTACAATGAGCAGTTCTTC.

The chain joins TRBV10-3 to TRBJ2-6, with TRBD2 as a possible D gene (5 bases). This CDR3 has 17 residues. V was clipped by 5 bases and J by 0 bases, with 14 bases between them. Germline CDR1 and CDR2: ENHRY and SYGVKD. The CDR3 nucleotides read TGTGCCATCAGTAATGGGAGAGCTCGCTCTGGGGCCAACGTCCTGACTTTC. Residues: CAISNGRARSGANVLTF.

This CDR3 is CASSYAPDREVGNEQFF. CDR3 in DNA: TGTGCCAGCAGTTACGCCCCGGACAGGGAAGTTGGCAATGAGCAGTTCTTC. This chain uses TRBV27 with TRBJ2-1; 8 bases match TRBD1. Germline CDR1 is MNHEY and CDR2 is SMNVEV (reference sequence). Germline trimming cut 4 bases from V and 6 bases from J; bases unmatched to any gene: 14. There are 17 residues in the CDR3.

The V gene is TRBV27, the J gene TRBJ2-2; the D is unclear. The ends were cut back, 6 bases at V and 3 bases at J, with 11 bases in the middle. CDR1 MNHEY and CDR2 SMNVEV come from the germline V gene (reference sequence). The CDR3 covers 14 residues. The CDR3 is CASSERLYTGELFF. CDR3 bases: TGTGCCAGCAGCGAGCGTCTGTACACCGGGGAGCTGTTTTTT.

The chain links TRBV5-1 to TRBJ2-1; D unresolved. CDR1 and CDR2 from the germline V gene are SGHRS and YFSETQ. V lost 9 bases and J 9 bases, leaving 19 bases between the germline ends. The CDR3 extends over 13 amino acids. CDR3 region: CATRDLERFEQFF. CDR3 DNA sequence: TGCGCCACCCGAGATTTGGAGCGCTTTGAGCAGTTCTTC.

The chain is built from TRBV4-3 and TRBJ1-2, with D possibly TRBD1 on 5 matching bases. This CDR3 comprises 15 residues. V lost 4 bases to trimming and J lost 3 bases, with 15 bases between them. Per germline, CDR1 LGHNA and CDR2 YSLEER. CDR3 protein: CASSRYVQGDYGYTF. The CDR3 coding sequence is TGCGCCAGCAGCCGCTATGTCCAGGGCGACTATGGCTACACCTTC.

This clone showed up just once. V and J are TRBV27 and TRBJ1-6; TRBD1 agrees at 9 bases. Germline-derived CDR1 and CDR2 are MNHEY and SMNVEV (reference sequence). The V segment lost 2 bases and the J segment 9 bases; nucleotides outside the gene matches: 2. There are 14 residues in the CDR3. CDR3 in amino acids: CASSLGDRVSPLHF. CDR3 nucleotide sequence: TGTGCCAGCAGTTTAGGGGACAGGGTTTCACCCCTCCACTTT.

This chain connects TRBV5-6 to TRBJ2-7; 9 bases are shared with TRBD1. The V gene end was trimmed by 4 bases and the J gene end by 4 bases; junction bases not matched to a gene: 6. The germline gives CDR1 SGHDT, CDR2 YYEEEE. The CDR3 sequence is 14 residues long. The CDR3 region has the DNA TGTGCCAGCAGCCTACGGGACAGGGAGTACGAGCAGTACTTC. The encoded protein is CASSLRDREYEQYF.

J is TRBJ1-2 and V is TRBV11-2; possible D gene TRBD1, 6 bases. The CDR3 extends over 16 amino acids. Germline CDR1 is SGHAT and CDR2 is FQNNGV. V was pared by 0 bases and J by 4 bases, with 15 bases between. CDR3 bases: TGTGCCAGCAGCTTAGATGGGGGCAGGGGCCCCTATGGCTACACCTTC. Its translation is CASSLDGGRGPYGYTF.

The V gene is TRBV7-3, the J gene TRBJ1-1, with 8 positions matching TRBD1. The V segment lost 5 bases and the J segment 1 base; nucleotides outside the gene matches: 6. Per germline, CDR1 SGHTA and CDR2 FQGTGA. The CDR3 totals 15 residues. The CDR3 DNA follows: TGTGCCAGCAGCCCGCTAGACAGGGGGAACACTGAAGCTTTCTTT. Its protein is CASSPLDRGNTEAFF.

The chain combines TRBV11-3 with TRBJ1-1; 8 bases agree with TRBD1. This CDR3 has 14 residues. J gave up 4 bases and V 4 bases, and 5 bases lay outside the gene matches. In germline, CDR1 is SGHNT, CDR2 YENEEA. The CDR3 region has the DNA TGTGCCAGCAGCTCTTCACAGGGGGGCACTGAAGCTTTCTTT. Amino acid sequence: CASSSSQGGTEAFF.